One and the same sample provided the 15 T cell receptor beta chains below, sequenced in a study of T cells after posttransplantation cyclophosphamide. Clones were read by immunoSEQ multiplex PCR, and TCRdb kept only the in-frame ones, dropping some. The repertoire yields tens of thousands of clones, none seen only once; the top ten contain around 5%. Sequenced: PBMCs. These receptors all come from a woman aged 25 to 39 in good health and a related stem cell transplant donor.

The table lists this clone with many counts. V gene TRBV6-2 or TRBV6-3 combines with J gene TRBJ1-2; 8 bases are shared with TRBD1. The CDR3 totals 12 residues. CDR1 is MNHEY, CDR2 SVGEGT, per germline. V lost 8 bases, J lost 4 bases, and 3 bases stayed unmatched. The CDR3 sequence: CASRQGPYGYTF. The CDR3 DNA reads as TGTGCCAGCCGACAGGGGCCCTATGGCTACACCTTC.

This clone occurred many times. This rearrangement joins TRBV9 to TRBJ1-4; tentative D call: TRBD1 (6 bases). The CDR3 loop spans 14 amino acids. Deletions cut 3 bases from V and 7 bases from J, with 13 bases between. Germline values: CDR1 SGDLS, CDR2 YYNGEE. The CDR3 loop is CASSAGTLSEKLFF. The CDR3 DNA reads TGTGCCAGCAGCGCCGGGACATTGTCTGAAAAACTGTTTTTT.

This clone was counted at least ten times. The chain couples TRBV10-3 to TRBJ2-2; D may be TRBD1 (5 bases). Trimming cost V 7 bases and J 5 bases, with 5 bases left between them. Per the germline V gene, CDR1 is ENHRY and CDR2 is SYGVKD. The CDR3 contains 11 residues. The DNA of the CDR3 is TGTGCCATCACAGGGACCGGGGAGCTGTTTTTT. It is translated as CAITGTGELFF.

Many counts were recorded for this clone. This chain connects TRBV5-4 to TRBJ2-1, with TRBD1 matching over 8 bases. V shed 5 bases, J shed 4 bases, and the junction held 5 bases outside the gene matches. Germline CDR1 SGHNT, CDR2 YYREEE (reference sequence). The CDR3 loop spans 14 amino acids. DNA for the CDR3: TGTGCCAGCAGTGCCGGGACAGGATACAATGAGCAGTTCTTC. It codes for CASSAGTGYNEQFF.

The CDR3 region has the DNA TGTGCCTGGGAGGAGAGGACTAGCGGGCCTTATGGCAATGAGCAGTTCTTC. This codes for CAWEERTSGPYGNEQFF. The chain joins TRBV30 to TRBJ2-1; 11 nucleotides agree with TRBD2. V was pared by 5 bases and J by 6 bases, with 15 bases of the junction left unmatched. This CDR3 comprises 17 residues. Germline V gene data show CDR1 as GTSNPN and CDR2 as SVGIG (reference sequence).

This clone was recorded at least ten times. The genes are TRBV6-5 and TRBJ1-5, with 8 bases that match TRBD1. Trimming took 6 bases from V and 7 from J; bases not matched to a gene: 5. The CDR3 is 13 residues long. The germline V gene encodes CDR1 MNHEY and CDR2 SVGAGI. The CDR3 DNA follows: TGTGCCAGCAGCCCAGGGGGCAGACAGCCCCAGCATTTT. Translating it yields CASSPGGRQPQHF.

This clone occurred many times. The chain combines TRBV9 with TRBJ2-1, with 7 bases aligning to TRBD2. CDR1 SGDLS and CDR2 YYNGEE come from the germline V gene. The CDR3 is 15 amino acids. Trimming at V came to 4 bases and at J to 1 base, leaving 5 bases not matched to a gene. The chain's CDR3 is CASSSRGLSYNEQFF. As DNA, the CDR3 is TGTGCCAGCAGCTCCCGGGGACTATCCTACAATGAGCAGTTCTTC.

The sample holds many counts of this clone. The CDR3 bases are TGTGCCGCGCTGGACAGGGAAGAGTACGAGCAGTACTTC. This translates into CAALDREEYEQYF. V and J are TRBV28 and TRBJ2-7, with 8 bases matching TRBD1. CDR1 and CDR2 from the germline V gene are MDHEN and SYDVKM. J gave up 4 bases and V 11 bases, and 10 bases lay outside the gene matches. CDR3 length equals 13 residues.

The sample holds many counts of this clone. The CDR3 DNA reads TGTGCCAGCAGCTACAGATTCATGAACACTGAAGCTTTCTTT. Amino acids: CASSYRFMNTEAFF. The rearrangement uses TRBV7-2 and TRBJ1-1; D is uncertain. This CDR3 region has 14 residues. Deletions cut 4 bases from V and 0 bases from J, with 9 bases between. From germline, CDR1 is SGHTA and CDR2 FQGNSA.

This clone was seen ten or more times. The V gene is TRBV6-5, the J gene TRBJ1-2, with 7 bases lining up with TRBD1. With V trimmed by 5 bases and J by 6 bases, 3 bases remained unmatched. The germline gives CDR1 MNHEY, CDR2 SVGAGI. The CDR3 runs to 12 residues. The CDR3 region is CASSVGGDGYTF. Written as DNA, the CDR3 is TGTGCCAGCAGTGTAGGGGGCGATGGCTACACCTTC.

This clone occurred many times. V is TRBV10-3 and J is TRBJ1-1; weak D call: TRBD1 (6 bases). Germline V gene data show CDR1 as ENHRY and CDR2 as SYGVKD. The ends were cut back, 6 bases at V and 3 bases at J, with 11 bases in the middle. This CDR3 is 13 amino acids long. The CDR3 region has the DNA TGTGCCATCAGCAACAGGGTCGACACTGAAGCTTTCTTT. This sequence encodes CAISNRVDTEAFF.

This clone came up many times. V usage is TRBV6-4 and J usage is TRBJ2-3; 7 bases align to TRBD1. Germline CDR1 reads MRHNA; CDR2 reads SNTAGT. The CDR3 has 19 amino acids. J lost 0 bases, V lost 2 bases, and 14 bases had no gene match. DNA of the CDR3: TGTGCCAGCAGTGACCCGGGACAGAAATTCAGGACTAGCACAGATACGCAGTATTTT. It yields the protein CASSDPGQKFRTSTDTQYF.

In its sample, this clone was seen many times. The chain carries TRBV25-1 and TRBJ1-3; D is uncertain. The germline V gene encodes CDR1 MGHDK and CDR2 SYGVNS. V was cut by 7 bases and J by 2 bases, with 6 bases left in between. The length of the CDR3 is 12 residues. Here the CDR3 reads CASKQAGNTIYF. As DNA, the CDR3 is TGTGCCAGCAAGCAAGCTGGAAACACCATATATTTT.

The sample holds many counts of this clone. V and J are TRBV11-2 and TRBJ2-1; D remains unclear. The CDR3 length is 14 residues. The V gene lost 5 bases and the J gene lost 6 bases, with 14 bases spanning the gap. CDR1 is SGHAT and CDR2 is FQNNGV in the germline V gene. This chain's CDR3 is CASSPGWQFNEQFF. DNA for the CDR3: TGTGCCAGCAGCCCCGGGTGGCAATTCAATGAGCAGTTCTTC.

This clone has at least ten counts. The J gene is TRBJ2-3, the V gene TRBV19; 8 bases map to TRBD2. This CDR3 is built from 13 residues. The V segment lost 6 bases and the J segment 8 bases; nucleotides outside the gene matches: 7. The germline gives CDR1 LNHDA, CDR2 SQIVND (reference sequence). The CDR3 nucleotides are TGTGCCAGTAGCGGGGGGGCCCTAGGTACGCAGTATTTT. Its protein product is CASSGGALGTQYF.